These 27 T cell receptor beta chains were all obtained from the same sample, sequenced in a study of response to subunit inactivated influenza vaccine. TCRdb recomputed calls from the RT-PCR reads with MiXCR, one row per CDR3 protein. The repertoire includes 450,000 to 550,000 distinct CDR3 sequences, roughly 25% of them detected once, and around 1.8% sits in the top ten. The sequences come from CD4+ T cells sorted from PBMCs, collected roughly 5 days after vaccination. The receptors stem from a man aged 45-65 years who received an inactivated influenza vaccine.

The chain has TRBV5-1 and TRBJ1-6; 9 positions agree with TRBD1. The CDR3 runs to 15 residues. In germline, CDR1 is SGHRS, CDR2 YFSETQ. With 0 bases clipped from V and 10 bases from J, the junction kept 5 bases outside the gene matches. CDR3 amino acids: CASSLGGQGRSPLHF. The CDR3 coding sequence is TGCGCCAGCAGCTTGGGTGGACAGGGGAGATCACCCCTCCACTTT.

The chain combines TRBV7-2 with TRBJ1-6; D gene ambiguous. The CDR3 spans 15 residues. Germline-derived CDR1 and CDR2 are SGHTA and FQGNSA. Trimming stripped 6 bases from V and 7 bases from J, with 16 bases between. The CDR3 coding sequence is TGTGCCAGCAGTCCCTTCGGCCCTGTCAATTCACCCCTCCACTTT. Encoded protein: CASSPFGPVNSPLHF. Combining the CDR3 with reference TRBV7-2 and TRBJ1-6 gives the whole variable domain GAGVSQSPSNKVTEKGKDVELRCDPISGHTALYWYRQSLGQGLEFLIYFQGNSAPDKSGLPSDRFSAERTGGSVSTLTIQRTQQEDSAVYLCASSPFGPVNSPLHFGNGTRLTVT.

This clonotype turned up a few times. The rearrangement uses TRBV3-1 and TRBJ2-5; a possible D gene is TRBD2 (5 bases). CDR3 length equals 15 residues. Germline CDR1 reads LGHDT; CDR2 reads YNNKEL (reference sequence). Trimming shortened V by 0 bases and J by 6 bases, and 14 bases separated the two germline ends. The CDR3 DNA sequence: TGTGCCAGCAGCCAAGAAAGGGCTAGCTTCAAGACCCAGTACTTC. Translated: CASSQERASFKTQYF.

In its sample, this clonotype was seen a few times. The DNA for the CDR3 is TGCAGTGCTAGAGTCAGGGCGAGCTCTGGAAACACCATATATTTT. The encoded protein is CSARVRASSGNTIYF. This rearrangement joins TRBV20-1 to TRBJ1-3; a possible D gene is TRBD1 (5 bases). The CDR3 covers 15 residues. The germline V gene has CDR1 DFQATT and CDR2 SNEGSKA (reference sequence). The V gene lost 1 base and the J gene lost 0 bases, with 10 bases spanning the gap.

The sample holds a few counts of this clonotype. The chain has TRBV7-2 and TRBJ2-7; 7 bases line up with TRBD1. This CDR3 has 15 amino acids. V lost 5 bases to trimming and J lost 1 base; unmatched junction nucleotides: 8. CDR1 is SGHTA and CDR2 is FQGNSA in the germline V gene. CDR3 residues: CASSVDRRFSYEQYF. The DNA for the CDR3 is TGTGCCAGCAGCGTGGACAGGCGTTTTTCCTACGAGCAGTACTTC.

Worth noting for this clonotype: Given the absence of the conserved phenylalanine or tryptophan at the CDR3 end, a read error is likely. J is TRBJ2-3 and V is TRBV10-3; no definite D call. The CDR3 is made up of 14 amino acids. Germline CDR1 and CDR2: ENHRY and SYGVKD. V was pared by 2 bases and J by 4 bases, with 10 bases between. The CDR3 protein is CAISEPGKADTQYL. DNA for the CDR3: TGTGCCATCAGTGAGCCGGGTAAGGCAGATACGCAGTATCTT.

The rearrangement joins TRBV24-1 to TRBJ2-2; TRBD2 matches at 8 bases. CDR1 and CDR2 (germline): KGHDR, SFDVKD. The CDR3 has 17 amino acids. Trimming took 2 bases from V and 2 from J; bases not matched to a gene: 6. The CDR3 protein is CATSDYRGGANTGELFF. CDR3 nucleotides: TGTGCCACCAGTGATTACCGGGGGGGGGCCAACACCGGGGAGCTGTTTTTT.

The chain recombines TRBV15 with TRBJ1-2; D remains ambiguous. Germline CDR1 and CDR2: LNHNV and YYDKDF (reference sequence). The CDR3 totals 15 residues. The ends were cut back, 0 bases at V and 4 bases at J, with 12 bases in the middle. The CDR3 protein is CATSRDLGGIYGYTF. In DNA, the CDR3 is TGTGCCACCAGCAGAGATCTAGGCGGTATCTATGGCTACACCTTC.

The chain employs TRBV3-1 and TRBJ2-3; TRBD2 matches 9 bases. Per the germline V gene, CDR1 is LGHDT and CDR2 is YNNKEL (reference sequence). V shed 6 bases and J 1 base; nucleotides not matched to a gene: 5. This CDR3 comprises 15 residues. CDR3 sequence reads: CASSHSGRGTDTQYF. Written as DNA, the CDR3 is TGTGCCAGCAGTCATAGCGGGAGAGGCACAGATACGCAGTATTTT.

The chain recombines TRBV10-3 with TRBJ2-3; no clear D gene. Germline CDR1 is ENHRY and CDR2 is SYGVKD. With 10 bases removed from V and 3 bases from J, the gap between germline ends came to 23 bases. There are 16 residues in the CDR3. The DNA of the CDR3 is TGTGCCACCTGGATGGACCCGCTACTGAGGACAGATACGCAGTATTTT. It is translated as CATWMDPLLRTDTQYF.

A few counts support this clonotype. The chain joins TRBV7-9 to TRBJ2-3; TRBD1 is a possible D gene (5 bases). The germline V gene has CDR1 SEHNR and CDR2 FQNEAQ (reference sequence). V was trimmed by 4 bases and J by 4 bases, leaving 18 bases between them. The CDR3 is 16 residues long. The CDR3 nucleotides are TGTGCCAGCAGCTCTACCGATAGGTGGGGCGCAGATACGCAGTATTTT. Translating it yields CASSSTDRWGADTQYF.

This clonotype was recorded a few times. This rearrangement joins TRBV7-3 to TRBJ2-3; 9 nucleotides line up with TRBD2. This CDR3 contains 16 residues. V lost 4 bases, J lost 2 bases, and 7 bases stayed unmatched. Germline assignment: CDR1 SGHTA and CDR2 FQGTGA. The CDR3 DNA follows: TGTGCCAGCAGCTCGCCGGGACTAGCAATCACAGATACGCAGTATTTT. It is translated as CASSSPGLAITDTQYF.

The chain combines TRBV7-9 with TRBJ1-2, with D possibly TRBD1 on 5 matching bases. The V gene's germline CDR1 is SEHNR and CDR2 FQNEAQ (reference sequence). This CDR3 has 14 residues. Trimming took off 1 base at V and 8 bases at J, with 14 bases between the two ends. The CDR3 here is CASSLGGESVGYTF. CDR3 nucleotide sequence: TGTGCCAGCAGCTTAGGGGGCGAATCGGTAGGCTACACCTTC. Combining the CDR3 with reference TRBV7-9 and TRBJ1-2 gives the whole variable domain DTGVSQNPRHKITKRGQNVTFRCDPISEHNRLYWYRQTLGQGPEFLTYFQNEAQLEKSRLLSDRFSAERPKGSFSTLEIQRTEQGDSAMYLCASSLGGESVGYTFGSGTRLTVV.

The rearrangement uses TRBV9 and TRBJ1-6, with D hard to call. Germline values: CDR1 SGDLS, CDR2 YYNGEE. V gave up 0 bases and J gave up 10 bases, with 8 bases separating them. The CDR3 has 13 residues. Here the CDR3 DNA reads TGTGCCAGCAGCGTAGGTCCTGTGTCACCCCTCCACTTT. Amino acids: CASSVGPVSPLHF.

The J gene is TRBJ2-6, the V gene TRBV12-3 or TRBV12-4; D is perhaps TRBD1 or TRBD2 (5 bases each). The CDR3 runs to 16 residues. V dropped 3 bases and J dropped 0 bases, with 9 bases sitting between them. This CDR3 is CASSLGTDSGANVLTF. For the CDR3, the DNA is TGTGCCAGCAGTTTGGGGACGGACTCTGGGGCCAACGTCCTGACTTTC.

This clonotype has a count of ten or more. The V call is TRBV5-1, the J call TRBJ2-1, with a possible D match to TRBD1 (6 bases). The V and J ends lost 4 bases and 0 bases respectively, with 14 bases between them. CDR1 and CDR2 (germline): SGHRS, YFSETQ. The CDR3 is 16 amino acids. CDR3 sequence (DNA): TGCGCCAGCAGCGTGGCTCCGACAGGCTCCTACAATGAGCAGTTCTTC. It translates to CASSVAPTGSYNEQFF.

The rearrangement links TRBV12-3 or TRBV12-4 to TRBJ1-2; 8 nucleotides match TRBD1. CDR3 length: 14 amino acids. The J segment lost 5 bases and the V segment lost 7 bases, leaving 9 bases of the junction unmatched. CDR3 nucleotide sequence: TGTGCCAGCACAGGACAGGGCGTGGGTTATGGCTACACCTTC. Protein product: CASTGQGVGYGYTF.

The genes are TRBV12-3 or TRBV12-4 and TRBJ2-4; D remains ambiguous. Trimming shortened V by 2 bases and J by 0 bases, and 14 bases separated the two germline ends. CDR3 size: 17 residues. The CDR3 region has the DNA TGTGCCAGCAGTTTATTGCCAGAACGACTAGCCAAAAACATTCAGTACTTC. Translated: CASSLLPERLAKNIQYF.

This clonotype was recorded many times. The genes are TRBV20-1 and TRBJ1-4, with 8 nucleotides matching TRBD1. The CDR3 is made up of 16 amino acids. V lost 4 bases, J lost 5 bases, and 12 bases stayed unmatched. CDR1 is DFQATT, CDR2 SNEGSKA, per germline (reference sequence). CDR3 sequence reads: CSATGQGREVNEKLFF. The DNA of the CDR3 is TGCAGTGCTACCGGACAGGGCCGCGAAGTGAATGAAAAACTGTTTTTT.

The chain carries TRBV12-3 or TRBV12-4 and TRBJ1-1; D might be TRBD1 (5 bases). There are 11 residues in the CDR3. V gave up 8 bases and J gave up 8 bases, with 12 bases separating them. In DNA form, the CDR3 reads TGTGCCAGCGGACAAGCGACAGAAGCTTTCTTT. This gives the protein CASGQATEAFF.

The V call is TRBV5-6, the J call TRBJ2-3; D unresolved. Germline V gene data show CDR1 as SGHDT and CDR2 as YYEEEE. The CDR3 spans 14 residues. Trimming removed 5 bases from V and 2 bases from J, with 12 bases in between. Here the CDR3 DNA reads TGTGCCAGCAGGCGAGAAGGGCACACAGATACGCAGTATTTT. Translated, it gives CASRREGHTDTQYF.

The V gene is TRBV10-2, the J gene TRBJ2-3; 9 bases align to TRBD1. V gave up 10 bases and J gave up 8 bases; unmatched junction bases: 16. There are 15 residues in the CDR3. Germline CDR1 WSHSY, CDR2 SAAADI. CDR3 loop: CATQPGQGLVGTQYF. The DNA for the CDR3 is TGCGCCACTCAGCCGGGACAGGGTTTAGTTGGTACGCAGTATTTT.

This clonotype was counted a few times. V gene TRBV29-1 combines with J gene TRBJ2-1; perhaps TRBD2 as D (6 bases). This CDR3 comprises 13 residues. Germline CDR1 is SQVTM and CDR2 is ANQGSEA. The ends were cut back, 5 bases at V and 7 bases at J, with 15 bases in the middle. The CDR3 sequence: CSVKRGTLNEQFF. DNA for the CDR3: TGCAGCGTTAAACGTGGGACTCTTAATGAGCAGTTCTTC.

This clonotype was counted between two and nine times. V gene TRBV12-3 or TRBV12-4 combines with J gene TRBJ1-5, with 8 bases fitting TRBD1. The CDR3 runs to 15 residues. With V trimmed by 8 bases and J by 9 bases, 15 bases remained unmatched. For the CDR3, the DNA is TGTGCCAGCCGACGAGGACAGGGCGGGAGTCGGCCCCAGCATTTT. It codes for CASRRGQGGSRPQHF.

The chain couples TRBV4-3 to TRBJ1-1; a weak D match, TRBD1 (6 bases). Germline V gene lookup returns CDR1 LGHNA and CDR2 YSLEER. This CDR3 is built from 15 residues. V gave up 4 bases and J gave up 5 bases, with 17 bases separating them. The DNA of the CDR3 is TGCGCCAGCAGCCGGACGGCAAGGGGGGAAACTGAAGCTTTCTTT. The encoded protein is CASSRTARGETEAFF.

The chain recombines TRBV5-6 with TRBJ2-1, with D unresolved. Germline V lookup: CDR1 SGHDT, CDR2 YYEEEE. Trimming shortened V by 1 base and J by 9 bases, and 5 bases separated the two germline ends. There are 11 residues in the CDR3. CDR3 residues: CASSLFSEQFF. The CDR3 region has the DNA TGTGCCAGCAGCTTGTTTTCTGAGCAGTTCTTC.

The chain carries TRBV5-1 and TRBJ2-7; 9 nucleotides agree with TRBD2. The CDR3 is made up of 16 amino acids. From germline, CDR1 is SGHRS and CDR2 YFSETQ. The J segment lost 2 bases and the V segment lost 5 bases, leaving 11 bases of the junction unmatched. The chain's CDR3 is CASSLGPAGGPYEQYF. CDR3 nucleotide sequence: TGCGCCAGCAGTTTAGGTCCAGCGGGAGGCCCCTACGAGCAGTACTTC.